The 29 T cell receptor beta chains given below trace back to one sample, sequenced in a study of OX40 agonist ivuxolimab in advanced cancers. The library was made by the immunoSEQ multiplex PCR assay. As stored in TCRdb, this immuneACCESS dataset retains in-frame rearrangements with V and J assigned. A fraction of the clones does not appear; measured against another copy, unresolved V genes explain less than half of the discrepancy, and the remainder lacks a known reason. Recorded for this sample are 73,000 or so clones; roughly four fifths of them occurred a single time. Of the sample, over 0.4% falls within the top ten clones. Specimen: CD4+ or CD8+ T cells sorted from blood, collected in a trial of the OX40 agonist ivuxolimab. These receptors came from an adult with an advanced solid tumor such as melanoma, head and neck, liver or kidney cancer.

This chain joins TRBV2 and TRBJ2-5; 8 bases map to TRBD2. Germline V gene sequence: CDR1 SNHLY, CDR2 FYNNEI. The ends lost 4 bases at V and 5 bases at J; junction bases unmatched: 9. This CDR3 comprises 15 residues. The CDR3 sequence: CASSANGGALETQYF. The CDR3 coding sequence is TGTGCCAGCAGTGCGAACGGGGGGGCCCTGGAGACCCAGTACTTC.

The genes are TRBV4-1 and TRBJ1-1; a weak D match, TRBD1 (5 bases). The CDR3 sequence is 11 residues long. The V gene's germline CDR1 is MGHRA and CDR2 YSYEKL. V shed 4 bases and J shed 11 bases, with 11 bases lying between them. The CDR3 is CASSLQGRAFF. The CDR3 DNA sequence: TGCGCCAGCAGCCTCCAGGGTCGGGCTTTCTTT.

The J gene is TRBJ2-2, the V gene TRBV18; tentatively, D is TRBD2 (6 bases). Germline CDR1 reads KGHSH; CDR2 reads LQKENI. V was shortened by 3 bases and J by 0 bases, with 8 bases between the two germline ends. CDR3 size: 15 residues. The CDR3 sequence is CASSPGTSNTGELFF. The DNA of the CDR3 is TGTGCCAGCTCACCGGGGACTTCGAACACCGGGGAGCTGTTTTTT.

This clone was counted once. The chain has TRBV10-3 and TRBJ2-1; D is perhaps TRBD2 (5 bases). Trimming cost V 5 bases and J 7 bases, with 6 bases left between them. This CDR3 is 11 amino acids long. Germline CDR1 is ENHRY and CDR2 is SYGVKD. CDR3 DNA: TGTGCCATCAGTCTAGCTAATGAGCAGTTCTTC. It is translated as CAISLANEQFF.

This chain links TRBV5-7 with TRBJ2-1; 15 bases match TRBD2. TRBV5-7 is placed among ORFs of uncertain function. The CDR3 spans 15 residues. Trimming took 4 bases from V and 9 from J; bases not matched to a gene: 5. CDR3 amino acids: CASSPGLAGGGEQFF. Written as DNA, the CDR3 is TGTGCCAGCAGCCCAGGACTAGCGGGAGGGGGTGAGCAGTTCTTC.

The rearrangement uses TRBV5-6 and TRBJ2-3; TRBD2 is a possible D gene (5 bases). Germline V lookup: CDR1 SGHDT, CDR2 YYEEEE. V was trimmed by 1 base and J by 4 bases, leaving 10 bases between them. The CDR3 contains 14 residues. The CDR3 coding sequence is TGTGCCAGCAGCTTGTTGAGAGCGGCAGATACGCAGTATTTT. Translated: CASSLLRAADTQYF.

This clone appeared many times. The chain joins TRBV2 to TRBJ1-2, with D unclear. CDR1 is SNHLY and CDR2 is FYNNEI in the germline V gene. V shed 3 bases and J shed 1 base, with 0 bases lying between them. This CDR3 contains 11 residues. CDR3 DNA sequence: TGTGCCAGCAGTGATAACTATGGCTACACCTTC. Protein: CASSDNYGYTF.

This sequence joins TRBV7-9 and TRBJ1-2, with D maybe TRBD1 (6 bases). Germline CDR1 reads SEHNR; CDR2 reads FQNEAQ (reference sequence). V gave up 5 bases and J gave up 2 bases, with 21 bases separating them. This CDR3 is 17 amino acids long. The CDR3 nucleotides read TGTGCCAGCAGCGCAGGGGTAGACCGCTGGGCAAACTATGGCTACACCTTC. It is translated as CASSAGVDRWANYGYTF.

CDR3 in DNA: TGTGCCAGCAGCTTAGTTGGACAGTACAATGGCTACACCTTC. As protein: CASSLVGQYNGYTF. V gene TRBV7-2 combines with J gene TRBJ1-2; D perhaps matches TRBD1 (6 bases). Trimming shortened V by 1 base and J by 6 bases, and 12 bases separated the two germline ends. CDR3 length: 14 residues. The germline CDR1 and CDR2 sequences are SGHTA and FQGNSA. Using reference TRBV7-2 and TRBJ1-2 for the parts outside the CDR3, the full variable domain is GAGVSQSPSNKVTEKGKDVELRCDPISGHTALYWYRQSLGQGLEFLIYFQGNSAPDKSGLPSDRFSAERTGGSVSTLTIQRTQQEDSAVYLCASSLVGQYNGYTFGSGTRLTVV.

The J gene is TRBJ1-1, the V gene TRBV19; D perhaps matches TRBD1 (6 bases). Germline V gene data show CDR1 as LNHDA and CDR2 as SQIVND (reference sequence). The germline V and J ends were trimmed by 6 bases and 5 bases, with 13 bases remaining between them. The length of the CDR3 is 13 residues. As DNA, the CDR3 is TGTGCCAGTAGATGGGGGGCTGGGACTGAAGCTTTCTTT. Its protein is CASRWGAGTEAFF.

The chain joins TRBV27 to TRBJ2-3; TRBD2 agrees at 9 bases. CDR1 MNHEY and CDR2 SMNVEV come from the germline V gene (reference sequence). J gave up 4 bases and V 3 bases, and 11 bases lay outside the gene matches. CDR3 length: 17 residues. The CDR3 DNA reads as TGTGCCAGCAGTTTTGGGAATCTAGCGGGAATAGCAGATACGCAGTATTTT. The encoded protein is CASSFGNLAGIADTQYF.

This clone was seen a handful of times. The CDR3 DNA is TGTGCCGTTAGGTCGGGGCAGGTCGGCGGCTACACCTTC. This translates into CAVRSGQVGGYTF. The chain has TRBV6-6 and TRBJ1-2; possible D gene TRBD1, 5 bases. Germline lookup yields CDR1 MNHNY and CDR2 SVGAGI (reference sequence). Trimming cost V 11 bases and J 8 bases, with 21 bases left between them. There are 13 residues in the CDR3.

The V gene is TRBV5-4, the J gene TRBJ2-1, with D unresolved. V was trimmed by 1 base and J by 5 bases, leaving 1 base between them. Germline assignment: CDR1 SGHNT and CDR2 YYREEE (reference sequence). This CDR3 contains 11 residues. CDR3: CASSLNNEQFF. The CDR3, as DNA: TGTGCCAGCAGCTTGAACAATGAGCAGTTCTTC.

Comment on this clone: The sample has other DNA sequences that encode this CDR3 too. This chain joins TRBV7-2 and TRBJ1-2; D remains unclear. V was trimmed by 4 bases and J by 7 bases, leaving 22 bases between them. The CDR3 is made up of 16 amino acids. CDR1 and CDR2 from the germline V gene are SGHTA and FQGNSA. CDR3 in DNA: TGTGCCAGCAGCTCCCAGACGAATCTCGGTCAACTTGGCTACACCTTC. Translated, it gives CASSSQTNLGQLGYTF.

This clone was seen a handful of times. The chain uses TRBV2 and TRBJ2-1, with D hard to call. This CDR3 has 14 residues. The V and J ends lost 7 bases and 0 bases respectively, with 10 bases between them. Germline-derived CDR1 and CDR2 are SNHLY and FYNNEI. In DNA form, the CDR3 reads TGTGCCAGCAAAGACACGAGCTCCTACAATGAGCAGTTCTTC. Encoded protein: CASKDTSSYNEQFF.

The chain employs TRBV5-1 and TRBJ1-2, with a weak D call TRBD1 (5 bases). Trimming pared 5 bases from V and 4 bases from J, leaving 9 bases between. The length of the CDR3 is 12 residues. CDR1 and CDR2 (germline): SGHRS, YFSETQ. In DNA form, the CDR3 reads TGCGCCAGCAGTTCAGGGCCCTATGGCTACACCTTC. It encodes CASSSGPYGYTF.

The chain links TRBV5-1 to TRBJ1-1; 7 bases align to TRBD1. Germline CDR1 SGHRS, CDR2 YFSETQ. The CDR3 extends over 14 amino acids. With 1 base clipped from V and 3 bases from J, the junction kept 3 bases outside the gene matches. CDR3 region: CASSLQGGDTEAFF. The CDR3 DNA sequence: TGCGCCAGCAGCTTGCAGGGGGGCGACACTGAAGCTTTCTTT.

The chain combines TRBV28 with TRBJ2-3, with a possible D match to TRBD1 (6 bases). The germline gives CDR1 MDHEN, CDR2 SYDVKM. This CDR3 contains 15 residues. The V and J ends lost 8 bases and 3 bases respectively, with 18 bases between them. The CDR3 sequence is CASSGRQELTDTQYF. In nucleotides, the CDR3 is TGTGCCAGCTCCGGAAGACAGGAGCTGACAGATACGCAGTATTTT.

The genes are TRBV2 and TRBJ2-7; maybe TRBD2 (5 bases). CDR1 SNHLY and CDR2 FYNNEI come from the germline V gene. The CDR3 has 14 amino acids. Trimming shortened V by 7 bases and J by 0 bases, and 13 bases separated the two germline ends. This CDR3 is CASNYLAFSYEQYF. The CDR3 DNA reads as TGTGCCAGCAACTACTTAGCGTTCTCCTACGAGCAGTACTTC.

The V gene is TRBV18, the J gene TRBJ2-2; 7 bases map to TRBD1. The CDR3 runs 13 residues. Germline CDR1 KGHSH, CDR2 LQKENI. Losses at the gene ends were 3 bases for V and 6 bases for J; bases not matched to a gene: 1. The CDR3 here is CASSPQGAGELFF. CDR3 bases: TGTGCCAGCTCACCTCAGGGGGCCGGGGAGCTGTTTTTT.

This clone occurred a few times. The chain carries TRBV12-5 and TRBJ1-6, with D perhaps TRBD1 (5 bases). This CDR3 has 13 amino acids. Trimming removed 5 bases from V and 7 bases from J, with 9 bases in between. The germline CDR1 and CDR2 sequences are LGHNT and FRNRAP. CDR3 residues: CASGTPGNSPLHF. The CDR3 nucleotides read TGTGCTAGTGGTACACCAGGGAATTCACCCCTCCACTTT.

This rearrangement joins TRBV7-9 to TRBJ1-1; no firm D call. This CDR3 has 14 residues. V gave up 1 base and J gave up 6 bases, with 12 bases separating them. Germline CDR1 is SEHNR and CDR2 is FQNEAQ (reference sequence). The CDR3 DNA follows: TGTGCCAGCAGCTTAGAACAGAACACCCCTGAAGCTTTCTTT. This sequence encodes CASSLEQNTPEAFF.

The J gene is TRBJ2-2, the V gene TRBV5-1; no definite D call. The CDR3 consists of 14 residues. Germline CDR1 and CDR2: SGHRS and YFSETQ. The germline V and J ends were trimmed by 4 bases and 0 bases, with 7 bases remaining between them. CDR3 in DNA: TGCGCCAGCAGCGTCAGCTCGAACACCGGGGAGCTGTTTTTT. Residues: CASSVSSNTGELFF.

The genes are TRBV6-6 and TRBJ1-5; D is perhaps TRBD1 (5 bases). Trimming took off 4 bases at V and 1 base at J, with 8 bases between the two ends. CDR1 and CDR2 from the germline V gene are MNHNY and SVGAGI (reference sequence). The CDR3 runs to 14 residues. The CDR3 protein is CASSSWGSNQPQHF. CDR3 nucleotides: TGTGCCAGCAGTTCGTGGGGGAGCAATCAGCCCCAGCATTTT.

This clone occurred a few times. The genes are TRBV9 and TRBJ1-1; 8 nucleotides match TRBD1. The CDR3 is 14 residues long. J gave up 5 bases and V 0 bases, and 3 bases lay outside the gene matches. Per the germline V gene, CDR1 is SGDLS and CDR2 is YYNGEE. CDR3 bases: TGTGCCAGCAGCGTAGAACAGGGGGGGACTGAAGCTTTCTTT. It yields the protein CASSVEQGGTEAFF. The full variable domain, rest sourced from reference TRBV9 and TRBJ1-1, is DSGVTQTPKHLITATGQRVTLRCSPRSGDLSVYWYQQSLDQGLQFLIQYYNGEERAKGNILERFSAQQFPDLHSELNLSSLELGDSALYFCASSVEQGGTEAFFGQGTRLTVV.

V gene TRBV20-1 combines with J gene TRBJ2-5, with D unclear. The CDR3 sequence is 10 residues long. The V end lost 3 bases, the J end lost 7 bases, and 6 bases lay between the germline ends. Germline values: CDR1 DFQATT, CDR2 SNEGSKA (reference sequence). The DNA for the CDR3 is TGCAGTGCTAGTCGTGGGACCCAGTACTTC. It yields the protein CSASRGTQYF.

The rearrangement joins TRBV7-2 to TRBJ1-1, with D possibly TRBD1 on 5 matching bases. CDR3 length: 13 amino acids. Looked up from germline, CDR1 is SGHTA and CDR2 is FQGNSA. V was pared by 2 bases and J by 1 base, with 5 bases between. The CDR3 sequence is CASSLQGNTEAFF. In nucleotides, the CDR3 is TGTGCCAGCAGCTTACAGGGGAACACTGAAGCTTTCTTT.

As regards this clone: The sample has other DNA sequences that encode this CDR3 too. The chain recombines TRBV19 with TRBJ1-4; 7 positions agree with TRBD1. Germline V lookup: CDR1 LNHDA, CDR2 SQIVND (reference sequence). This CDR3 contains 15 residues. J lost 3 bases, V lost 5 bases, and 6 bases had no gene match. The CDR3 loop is CASSSDRIPNEKLFF. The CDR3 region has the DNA TGTGCCAGTAGTTCGGACAGGATACCTAATGAAAAACTGTTTTTT.

The DNA of the CDR3 is TGCGCCAGCAGCTCGGTCCCCGAAGGAAATTCACCCCTCCACTTT. Protein: CASSSVPEGNSPLHF. The J gene is TRBJ1-6, the V gene TRBV5-1, with D unclear. Germline CDR1 SGHRS, CDR2 YFSETQ. V was cut by 3 bases and J by 7 bases, with 14 bases left in between. The CDR3 loop spans 15 amino acids.